This T cell receptor (beta chain) came from a study of technical replicates of blood from several donors. The data were produced by immunoSEQ multiplex PCR, yet TCRdb's version contains in-frame clones alone and is incomplete. The sample lists 60,000 to 85,000 clones, approximately 93% occurring once. The ends were cut back, 6 bases at V and 2 bases at J, with 14 bases in the middle. The CDR3 has 14 amino acids. Per germline, CDR1 SGHTA and CDR2 FQGNSA. This clone was observed once. Sequencing input: T cells isolated from PBMCs. V is TRBV7-2 and J is TRBJ2-7; tentatively, D is TRBD2 (5 bases). This receptor was identified in a human donor in good health. CDR3 sequence: CASREAGKTYEQYF. CDR3 sequence (DNA): TGTGCCAGCAGAGAGGCGGGCAAAACCTACGAGCAGTACTTC.